A single T cell receptor (beta chain) is shown here with its context. Quantitative 5'-RACE was performed with molecular barcodes, and it yielded the TCR beta libraries. MiXCR, applied by TCRdb to the 5' RACE reads, yields one record per CDR3 protein. Of under 250,000 distinct CDR3 sequences in the sample, roughly 32% were seen once. The data were taken from a study of CD8 T cells in ankylosing spondylitis. Germline CDR1 and CDR2: SEHNR and FQNEAQ (reference sequence). The V end was cut by 2 bases, the J end by 8 bases, with 13 bases between. CDR3 size: 14 residues. The clonotype comes from a male donor with ankylosing spondylitis or in good health (not recorded which). J is TRBJ2-1 and V is TRBV7-9; tentative D call: TRBD2 (6 bases). The sample was blood, either unsorted or a sorted T cell fraction (not recorded which). CDR3 in DNA: TGTGCCAGCAGCTTACTGGCGGGGAGCGATGAGCAGTTCTTC. Protein sequence: CASSLLAGSDEQFF.